The T cell receptor beta chain under discussion was sequenced for a study of beta chain features in type 1 diabetes (dated by TCRdb to between 2017 and 2018). Describing the broader study: Mean age, gender distribution, total cell number and subset yield did not differ between patients and healthy donors. Across all samples, some 100,000,000 sorted cells were examined, and cell number per subset correlated strongly with RNA yield. In the study, recently diagnosed type 1 diabetes patients and matched healthy donors were compared on the TCRB repertoires of their sorted circulating CD4+ T cell subsets. Regulatory and stem cell-like memory subsets were obtained from only 8 patients and roughly 8 healthy donors, while naive and central memory subsets were obtained from all 30 or so donors. What the research found in general, with its limitations: Shorter templates might have been favored by PCR, but patient and control samples were amplified and corrected together, so both groups would have been affected equally by any skew. Fewer insertions and more nucleotide deletions at VDJ recombination sites were observed in patients with type 1 diabetes, implying thymic rearrangement abnormalities. Because cDNA was sequenced instead of genomic DNA, highly expressing activated cells could be over-represented, though the groups showed no difference in activation or CD3 levels. A moderate but significant shortening of TCRB CDR3 length was observed in type 1 diabetes patients in all four CD4+ subsets. Naive, central memory and regulatory TCRB repertoires appeared more similar among patients than among healthy donors. Because the HLA sub-analyses included only small numbers of individuals, any influence of HLA type on TCRB rearrangement was left unresolved.

The entire isolated RNA was reverse transcribed using the High Capacity cDNA Reverse Transcription Kit, and thus expressed TCRB transcripts were sequenced. Deep immunoSEQ sequencing was performed on naive, central memory and regulatory T cell samples, with an average of roughly 3.6 million total reads per sample. Sorted cells were lysed in RLT buffer and RNA was extracted with DNase-treated RNeasy Micro or Mini kits, depending on cell number. To prevent cross-contamination, each cell subset was processed individually, whereas patient and healthy donor samples were processed jointly. Using the immunoSEQ multiplex PCR, TCRB sequences were amplified from cDNA into 87-bp fragments spanning the CDR3 region. The amplicons were sequenced using the Illumina HiSeq platform. The source study handled its data this way. Synthetic template baselines were used to correct PCR bias computationally, reads within Hamming distance 2 were collapsed together, and singletons that could not be merged were discarded. By aligning reads against IMGT, V, D and J genes, CDR3 length, and insertions or deletions at six rearrangement sites were assigned. Within each subset, clonotype counts were normalized to sorted cell number, and only after that were true diversity and Gini coefficients computed with the tcR R package. The overlap coefficient, calculated on TCRB nucleotide sequences, was used to measure repertoire sharing. As a proxy for the pre-selection repertoire, out-of-frame TCRB sequences from naive cells were analyzed. TCRdb retrieved this table from immuneACCESS and kept in-frame rearrangements only. Not all clones are present; in checked studies, unresolved V genes account for under half, and no reason is known for the remainder. D and trimming were read from the DNA, whereas the V and J calls and clone size are those reported in that table. In all, the sample holds about 650,000 clones, and 9.5% to 15% of those were seen once. 0.095% to 0.15% of the sample lies in the top ten.

A single peripheral blood draw of 95 to 150 mL on average was collected from each donor into heparinised tubes. Using a panel that included CD45RO, CCR7, CD25, CD127, CD95 and CD27, naive, central memory, regulatory and stem cell-like memory CD4+ T cells were sorted on a BD FACSAria II. Purity was above 95% for every sorted population. Right away, PBMCs were isolated by Lymphoprep density gradient centrifugation and were stained directly, with no culture step. Samples were stained and sorted in pairs, with one healthy donor and one patient per experiment, so that batch effects were minimized. Worth noting for this clone: Its target antigen remains unknown. Per-base qualities were not stored, and no clone one base away is much larger.

Reading from cysteine to phenylalanine, the CDR3 counts 12 amino acids. The CDR3 DNA has 36 bases and is translated from base 1. V gives up 0 bases and J gives up 7 bases, and the segment between their germline ends measures 7 bases. The CDR1 and CDR2 encoded by the germline V gene are SGHRS and YFSETQ. The TCR was taken from a young man with type 1 diabetes. The chain was built from TRBV5-1 and TRBJ1-1, and the D gene may be TRBD1, 5 bases matching. Sequencing used naive CD4+ T cells from blood. The sample's cell subset or site, from its label and the paper: true naive CD4+ T cells. The DNA reads TGCGCCAGCAGCTTGGGACAGAATGAAGCTTTCTTT. Translated, this gives CASSLGQNEAFF. Outside the CDR3, residues come from the reference TRBV5-1 and TRBJ1-1 proteins, so the full variable domain is: KAGVTQTPRYLIKTRGQQVTLSCSPISGHRSVSWYQQTPGQGLQFLFEYFSETQRNKGNFPGRFSGRQFSNSRSEMNVSTLELGDSALYLCASSLGQNEAFFGQGTRLTVV.